One sample yielded the 10 T cell receptor beta chains listed below, sequenced in a study of a mutant IDH1 vaccine in newly diagnosed glioma. Method: immunoSEQ multiplex PCR; TCRdb's copy keeps in-frame clones and lacks some. Found here are 70,000 to 100,000 clones, over 75% of them singletons; the top ten hold 5.3%. Described time point: baseline, week 1 (first vaccination visit). The treatment is: pre-vaccination baseline after standard-of-care therapy. The input for sequencing was PBMCs, taken from a glioma patient treated with radiotherapy, temozolomide or both. The receptors originated from a man aged 35 to 55 with glioma. Some clones in this sample may be carry-over from other donors' samples.

This rearrangement joins TRBV4-2 to TRBJ1-5; D is undetermined. The CDR3 is 15 amino acids. The germline gives CDR1 LGHNA, CDR2 YNFKEQ. The V and J ends lost 3 bases and 1 base respectively, with 10 bases between them. This chain's CDR3 is CASSQSGGSNQPQHF. The CDR3 DNA follows: TGTGCCAGCAGCCAGTCGGGTGGCAGCAATCAGCCCCAGCATTTT.

This clone was seen only once. V gene TRBV4-1 combines with J gene TRBJ1-5; D might be TRBD1 (6 bases). Trimming removed 2 bases at V and 6 bases at J, with 14 bases between. The CDR3 totals 15 residues. Germline CDR1 and CDR2: MGHRA and YSYEKL. The CDR3 spells CASSQWAQGFQPQHF. The CDR3 nucleotides are TGCGCCAGCAGCCAATGGGCTCAGGGGTTTCAGCCCCAGCATTTT.

The chain joins TRBV29-1 to TRBJ2-7; D unclear. Germline CDR1 is SQVTM and CDR2 is ANQGSEA. The V end was cut by 0 bases, the J end by 4 bases, with 7 bases between. The CDR3 is 12 amino acids. The CDR3 reads CSVEDRAYEQYF. CDR3 bases: TGCAGCGTTGAAGATCGGGCTTACGAGCAGTACTTC.

The chain uses TRBV30 and TRBJ1-3; D gene ambiguous. Germline V gene sequence: CDR1 GTSNPN, CDR2 SVGIG (reference sequence). Trimming took 4 bases from V and 3 from J, leaving 13 bases between them. This CDR3 is 14 amino acids long. The CDR3 DNA sequence: TGTGCCTGGACGACTTGGGGTGGTGGAAACACCATATATTTT. It translates to CAWTTWGGGNTIYF.

V and J are TRBV27 and TRBJ1-6, with 10 bases lining up with TRBD1. Losses at the gene ends were 6 bases for V and 19 bases for J; bases not matched to a gene: 9. Germline-derived CDR1 and CDR2 are MNHEY and SMNVEV (reference sequence). The CDR3 spans 12 residues. CDR3 sequence reads: CASRGRQGAVHF. The CDR3 nucleotides read TGTGCCAGCAGAGGAAGACAGGGGGCGGTTCACTTT.

The chain uses TRBV5-8 and TRBJ2-2, with 7 bases that match TRBD2. Germline V CDR1 and CDR2: SGHTS, YDEGEE. CDR3 length: 15 residues. J gave up 5 bases and V 3 bases, and 7 bases lay outside the gene matches. The CDR3 sequence is CASSSGGGQTGELFF. The CDR3 DNA is TGTGCCAGCAGCTCGGGCGGGGGTCAAACCGGGGAGCTGTTTTTT.

This clone has only one observation. This chain links TRBV6-6 with TRBJ2-7; 11 nucleotides align to TRBD2. The CDR3 totals 16 residues. The germline CDR1 and CDR2 sequences are MNHNY and SVGAGI (reference sequence). V lost 5 bases and J lost 4; bases outside the gene matches: 10. The CDR3 here is CASSPLGLAGNYEQYF. Written as DNA, the CDR3 is TGTGCCAGCAGTCCCCTTGGACTAGCGGGTAATTACGAGCAGTACTTC.

The rearrangement uses TRBV7-6 and TRBJ2-1; D is unclear. Germline V CDR1 and CDR2: SGHVS, FNYEAQ. V was pared by 4 bases and J by 9 bases, with 19 bases between. The CDR3 has 15 residues. CDR3 protein: CASSSYQASASEQFF. The CDR3 DNA is TGTGCCAGCAGCTCATATCAGGCCAGCGCTAGTGAGCAGTTCTTC.

The chain carries TRBV19 and TRBJ2-7; 8 nucleotides align to TRBD1. The CDR3 spans 15 residues. Germline lookup yields CDR1 LNHDA and CDR2 SQIVND (reference sequence). J was trimmed by 2 bases and V by 6 bases; bases with no gene match: 9. The CDR3 here is CASSAPGQAPYEQYF. The CDR3 DNA reads TGTGCCAGTAGCGCCCCGGGACAGGCTCCCTACGAGCAGTACTTC.

The sample holds one count of this clone. This chain joins TRBV29-1 and TRBJ1-3, with D unresolved. Germline V gives CDR1 SQVTM, CDR2 ANQGSEA. Trimming shortened V by 6 bases and J by 5 bases, and 20 bases separated the two germline ends. The CDR3 extends over 15 amino acids. CDR3 protein: CSVPGSSGGRNTIYF. The CDR3 nucleotides read TGCAGCGTACCCGGGTCCTCGGGCGGTAGAAACACCATATATTTT.